A selection of T cell receptor beta chains follows, all from one sample in a study of cytomegalovirus exposure and HLA in healthy donors. Using immunoSEQ multiplex PCR, the repertoire was profiled, and TCRdb retains in-frame clones only, with some absent. The table has about 150,000 clones, roughly 80% seen once; the top ten hold around 4.1%. What was sequenced was PBMCs. The receptors stem from a woman aged 40 to 50 in good health and CMV-seronegative. Each CDR3 is given with its conserved first and last residue. The D gene is left open where the match is weak. Clone size, where shown, is once, few, many, or a class for clones that have expanded.

D	V	J	size	CDR3	DNA
NA	TRBV7-9	TRBJ2-2	NA	CASSPRGANGELFF	TGTGCCAGCAGCCCCAGGGGCGCGAACGGGGAGCTGTTTTTT
NA	TRBV6-5	TRBJ2-7	NA	CASSYGWERDEQYF	TGTGCCAGCAGTTACGGGTGGGAGCGGGACGAGCAGTACTTC
NA	TRBV28	TRBJ2-2	NA	CASSLLQGQGTGELFF	TGTGCCAGCAGTTTGCTCCAGGGGCAGGGAACCGGGGAGCTGTTTTTT
NA	TRBV5-1	TRBJ2-1	NA	CASSLKRGYNEQFF	TGCGCCAGCAGCCTCAAACGCGGGTACAATGAGCAGTTCTTC
TRBD1	TRBV6-9	TRBJ2-7	NA	CASFLTAGTAYEQYF	TGTGCCAGCTTCCTTACCGCCGGGACAGCCTACGAGCAGTACTTC
NA	TRBV25-1	TRBJ1-2	NA	CASSGGLLNLYGYTF	TGTGCCAGCAGCGGGGGTTTATTGAACCTTTATGGCTACACCTTC
NA	TRBV5-1	TRBJ1-1	few	CASSTWGQGNTEAFF	TGCGCCAGCAGCACTTGGGGGCAAGGGAACACTGAAGCTTTCTTT
NA	TRBV6-1	TRBJ2-3	NA	CASTSGGTDTQYF	TGTGCCAGCACCTCAGGCGGGACAGATACGCAGTATTTT
TRBD2	TRBV7-9	TRBJ2-5	NA	CASSLAAGASGRKETQYF	TGTGCCAGCAGCTTAGCGGCCGGGGCTAGCGGGCGGAAAGAGACCCAGTACTTC
TRBD1	TRBV29-1	TRBJ1-2	NA	CSAGQGDGYTF	TGCAGCGCCGGACAGGGGGATGGCTACACCTTC
TRBD2	TRBV10-3	TRBJ2-5	NA	CAISGGNGGNQETQYF	TGTGCCATCAGTGGAGGGAACGGGGGGAACCAAGAGACCCAGTACTTC
TRBD2	TRBV5-4	TRBJ2-7	once	CASSPAGLAELEQYF	TGTGCCAGCAGCCCGGCCGGACTAGCAGAACTCGAGCAGTACTTC
NA	TRBV5-6	TRBJ1-2	NA	CASRMTGPRGYTF	TGTGCCAGCAGGATGACAGGCCCAAGGGGCTACACCTTC
NA	TRBV6-5	TRBJ1-1	NA	CASSYGGAGNTEAFF	TGTGCCAGCAGTTACGGGGGGGCGGGCAACACTGAAGCTTTCTTT
TRBD2	TRBV5-1	TRBJ2-2	NA	CASSLGLHENTGELFF	TGCGCCAGCTCATTGGGACTACATGAGAACACCGGGGAGCTGTTTTTT
TRBD2	TRBV7-2	TRBJ2-7	once	CASSRSWTSGGIYEQYF	TGTGCCAGCAGCAGGAGCTGGACTAGCGGGGGAATCTACGAGCAGTACTTC